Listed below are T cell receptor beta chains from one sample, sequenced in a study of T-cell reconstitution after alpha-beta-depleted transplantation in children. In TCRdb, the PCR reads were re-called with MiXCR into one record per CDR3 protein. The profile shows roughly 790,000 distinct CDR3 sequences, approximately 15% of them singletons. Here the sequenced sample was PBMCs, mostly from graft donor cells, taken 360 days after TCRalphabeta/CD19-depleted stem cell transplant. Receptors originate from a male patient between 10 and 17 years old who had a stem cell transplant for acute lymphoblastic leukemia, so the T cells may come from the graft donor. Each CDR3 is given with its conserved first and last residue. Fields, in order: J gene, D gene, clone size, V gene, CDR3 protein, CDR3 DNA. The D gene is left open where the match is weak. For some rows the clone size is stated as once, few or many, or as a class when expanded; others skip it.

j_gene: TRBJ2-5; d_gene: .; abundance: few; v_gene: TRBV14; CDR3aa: CASGPRRRETQYF; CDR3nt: TGTGCCAGCGGACCTAGGAGACGGGAGACCCAGTACTTC
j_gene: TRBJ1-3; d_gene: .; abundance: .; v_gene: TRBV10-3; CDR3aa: CAISEVVAGNTIYF; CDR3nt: TGTGCCATCAGTGAAGTAGTCGCTGGAAACACCATATATTTT
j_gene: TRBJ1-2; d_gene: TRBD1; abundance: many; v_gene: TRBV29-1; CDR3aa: CSAGQDYGYTF; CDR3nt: TGCAGCGCCGGACAGGACTATGGCTACACCTTC
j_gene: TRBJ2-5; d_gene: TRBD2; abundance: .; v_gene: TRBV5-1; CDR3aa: CASRREGRGETQYF; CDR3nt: TGCGCCAGCAGGAGGGAGGGGCGCGGAGAGACCCAGTACTTC
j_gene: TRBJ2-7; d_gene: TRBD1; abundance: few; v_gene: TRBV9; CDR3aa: CASSVEAGGGEQYF; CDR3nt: TGTGCCAGCAGCGTAGAAGCAGGGGGCGGCGAGCAGTACTTC
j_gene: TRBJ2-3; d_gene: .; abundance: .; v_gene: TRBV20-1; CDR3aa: CSAQSRAVSTDTQYF; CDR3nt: TGCAGTGCTCAATCCCGGGCAGTCAGCACAGATACGCAGTATTTT
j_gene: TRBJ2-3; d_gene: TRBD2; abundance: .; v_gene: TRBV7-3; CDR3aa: CASSLTGTSGHHTQYF; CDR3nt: TGTGCCAGCAGCTTAACCGGGACTAGCGGGCACCATACGCAGTATTTT
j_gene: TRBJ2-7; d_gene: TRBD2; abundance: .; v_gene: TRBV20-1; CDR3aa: CSASPSGSLREQYF; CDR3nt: TGCAGTGCTAGCCCTAGCGGCTCCTTAAGAGAGCAGTACTTC
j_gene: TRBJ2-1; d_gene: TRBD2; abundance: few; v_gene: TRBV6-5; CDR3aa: CASSYLTSGIVSYNEQFF; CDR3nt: TGTGCCAGCAGTTACTTGACTAGCGGGATTGTCTCCTACAATGAGCAGTTCTTC
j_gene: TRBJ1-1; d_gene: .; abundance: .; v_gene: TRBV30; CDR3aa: CAWKPDSLNTEAFF; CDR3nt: TGTGCCTGGAAACCGGACAGTCTGAACACTGAAGCTTTCTTT
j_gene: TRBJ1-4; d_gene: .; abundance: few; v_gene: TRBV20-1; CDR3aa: CSAYPNPGANEKLFF; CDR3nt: TGCAGTGCCTACCCTAATCCGGGGGCTAATGAAAAACTGTTTTTT
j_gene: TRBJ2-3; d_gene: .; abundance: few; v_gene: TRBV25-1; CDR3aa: CASSEYKGSGGPSSDTQYF; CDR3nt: TGTGCCAGCAGTGAATATAAGGGTAGCGGTGGGCCCTCCTCAGATACGCAGTATTTT
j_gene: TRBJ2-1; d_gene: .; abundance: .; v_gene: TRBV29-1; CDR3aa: CSVLPTRRLYNEQFF; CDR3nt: TGCAGCGTTCTCCCGACAAGACGCTTATACAATGAGCAGTTCTTC
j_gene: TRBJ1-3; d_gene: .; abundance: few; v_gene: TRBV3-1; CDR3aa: CASSQVSNSGNTIYF; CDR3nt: TGTGCCAGCAGCCAAGTGTCGAACTCTGGAAACACCATATATTTT
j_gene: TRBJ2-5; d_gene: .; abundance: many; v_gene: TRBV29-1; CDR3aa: CSVDRELLLGF; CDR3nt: TGCAGCGTCGACAGAGAGCTTTTGTTGGGCTTC
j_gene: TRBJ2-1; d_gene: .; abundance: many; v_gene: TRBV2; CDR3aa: CASSAHNEQFF; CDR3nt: TGTGCCAGCAGTGCCCACAATGAGCAGTTCTTC
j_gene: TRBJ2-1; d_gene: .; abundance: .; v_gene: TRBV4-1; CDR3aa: CASSQGPRSSYNEQFF; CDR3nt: TGCGCCAGCAGCCAAGGACCGCGATCCTCCTACAATGAGCAGTTCTTC
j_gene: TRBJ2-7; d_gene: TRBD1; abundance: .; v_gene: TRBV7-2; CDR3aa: CASSLVDRETYEQYF; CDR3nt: TGTGCCAGCAGCTTAGTGGACAGGGAAACCTACGAGCAGTACTTC
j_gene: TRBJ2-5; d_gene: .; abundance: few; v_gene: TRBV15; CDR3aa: CATSRERGRGLGETQYF; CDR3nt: TGTGCCACCAGCAGAGAGAGGGGCCGGGGTTTAGGAGAGACCCAGTACTTC
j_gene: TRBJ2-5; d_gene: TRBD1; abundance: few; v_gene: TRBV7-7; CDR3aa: CATSRGNQETQYF; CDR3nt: TGTGCCACGAGCAGGGGGAACCAAGAGACCCAGTACTTC
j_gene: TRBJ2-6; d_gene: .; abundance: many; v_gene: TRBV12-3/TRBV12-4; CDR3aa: CASSRSLGSSGANVLTF; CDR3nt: TGTGCCAGCAGCCGGAGTCTGGGGAGCTCTGGGGCCAACGTCCTGACTTTC
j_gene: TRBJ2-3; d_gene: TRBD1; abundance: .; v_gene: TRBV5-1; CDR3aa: CASSLAIRLWDRGKDTQYF; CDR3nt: TGCGCCAGCAGCTTGGCGATCCGGCTTTGGGACAGGGGAAAAGATACGCAGTATTTT
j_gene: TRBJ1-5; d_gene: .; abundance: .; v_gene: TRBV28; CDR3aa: CASSLTDRFTGQPQHF; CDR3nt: TGTGCCAGCAGTTTAACGGACAGATTTACAGGTCAGCCCCAGCATTTT
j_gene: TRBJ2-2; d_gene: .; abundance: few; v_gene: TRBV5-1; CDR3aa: CASSLKGGAITGELFF; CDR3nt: TGCGCCAGCAGCTTGAAGGGGGGCGCGATCACCGGGGAGCTGTTTTTT
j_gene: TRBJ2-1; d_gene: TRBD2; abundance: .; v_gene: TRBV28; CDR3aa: CASSSGRVYNEQFF; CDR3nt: TGTGCCAGCAGTAGCGGGAGAGTGTACAATGAGCAGTTCTTC
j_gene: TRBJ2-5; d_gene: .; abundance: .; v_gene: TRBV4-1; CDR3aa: CASSQASGGGQYF; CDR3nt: TGCGCCAGCAGCCAAGCCTCGGGTGGAGGCCAGTACTTC
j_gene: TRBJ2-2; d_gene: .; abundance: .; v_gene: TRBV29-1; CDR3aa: CSATGTVNTGELFF; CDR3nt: TGCAGCGCAACCGGGACGGTGAACACCGGGGAGCTGTTTTTT
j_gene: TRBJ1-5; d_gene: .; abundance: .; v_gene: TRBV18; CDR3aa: CASSPRGLNQPQHF; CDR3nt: TGTGCCAGCTCACCCCGGGGTCTCAATCAGCCCCAGCATTTT
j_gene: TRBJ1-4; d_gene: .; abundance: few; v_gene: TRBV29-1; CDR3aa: CSVLREGVRDEKLFF; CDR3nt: TGCAGCGTCCTGAGGGAGGGGGTCCGCGATGAAAAACTGTTTTTT
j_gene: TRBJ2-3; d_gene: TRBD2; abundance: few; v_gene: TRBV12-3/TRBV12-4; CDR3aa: CASGTSGTPDTQYF; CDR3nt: TGTGCCAGTGGGACTAGCGGGACCCCAGATACGCAGTATTTT
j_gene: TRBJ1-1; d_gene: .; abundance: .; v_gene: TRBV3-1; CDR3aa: CASSPWGGEMNTEAFF; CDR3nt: TGTGCCAGCAGCCCGTGGGGGGGAGAAATGAACACTGAAGCTTTCTTT
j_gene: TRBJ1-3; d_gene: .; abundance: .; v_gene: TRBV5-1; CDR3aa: CASSLVGTSGGNTIYF; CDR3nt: TGCGCCAGCAGCTTGGTAGGGACTTCGGGTGGAAACACCATATATTTT
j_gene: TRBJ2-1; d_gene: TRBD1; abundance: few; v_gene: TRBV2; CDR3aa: CASRGWDRDHEQFF; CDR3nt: TGTGCCAGCAGGGGTTGGGACAGGGATCATGAGCAGTTCTTC
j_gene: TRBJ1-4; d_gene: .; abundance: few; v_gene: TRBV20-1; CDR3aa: CSARTFNEKLFF; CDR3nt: TGCAGTGCTCGGACCTTTAATGAAAAACTGTTTTTT
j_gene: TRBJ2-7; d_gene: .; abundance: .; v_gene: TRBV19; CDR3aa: CASSPTGRAKTYEQYF; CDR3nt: TGTGCCAGTAGTCCCACAGGGCGCGCTAAAACCTACGAGCAGTACTTC
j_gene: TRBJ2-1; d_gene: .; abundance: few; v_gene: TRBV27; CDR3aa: CASSLWAGGEQFF; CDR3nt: TGTGCCAGCAGTTTATGGGCCGGGGGTGAGCAGTTCTTC
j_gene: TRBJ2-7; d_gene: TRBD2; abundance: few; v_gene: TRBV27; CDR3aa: CASSSRREGSYEQYF; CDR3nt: TGTGCCAGCAGTTCCCGGCGGGAGGGATCCTACGAGCAGTACTTC
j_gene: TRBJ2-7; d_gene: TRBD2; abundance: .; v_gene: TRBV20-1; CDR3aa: CSARSVLAGEQYF; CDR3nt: TGCAGTGCTAGGTCTGTCCTAGCGGGTGAGCAGTACTTC
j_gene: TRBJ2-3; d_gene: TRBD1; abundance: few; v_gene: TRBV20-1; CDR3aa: CSARDRGDPTDTQYF; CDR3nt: TGCAGTGCTAGGGACAGGGGCGACCCCACAGATACGCAGTATTTT
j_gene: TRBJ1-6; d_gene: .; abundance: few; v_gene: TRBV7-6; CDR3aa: CASSLWAVGAPYNSPLHF; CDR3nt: TGTGCCAGCAGCTTATGGGCTGTGGGGGCCCCCTATAATTCACCCCTCCACTTT
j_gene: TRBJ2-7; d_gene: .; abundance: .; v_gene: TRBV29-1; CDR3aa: CSVELDRTSYEQYF; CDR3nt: TGCAGCGTGGAACTGGACAGAACCTCCTACGAGCAGTACTTC
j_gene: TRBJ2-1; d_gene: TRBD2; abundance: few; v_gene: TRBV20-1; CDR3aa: CSARDQLAGFTSYNEQFF; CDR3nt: TGCAGTGCTAGAGATCAACTAGCGGGGTTTACCTCCTACAATGAGCAGTTCTTC